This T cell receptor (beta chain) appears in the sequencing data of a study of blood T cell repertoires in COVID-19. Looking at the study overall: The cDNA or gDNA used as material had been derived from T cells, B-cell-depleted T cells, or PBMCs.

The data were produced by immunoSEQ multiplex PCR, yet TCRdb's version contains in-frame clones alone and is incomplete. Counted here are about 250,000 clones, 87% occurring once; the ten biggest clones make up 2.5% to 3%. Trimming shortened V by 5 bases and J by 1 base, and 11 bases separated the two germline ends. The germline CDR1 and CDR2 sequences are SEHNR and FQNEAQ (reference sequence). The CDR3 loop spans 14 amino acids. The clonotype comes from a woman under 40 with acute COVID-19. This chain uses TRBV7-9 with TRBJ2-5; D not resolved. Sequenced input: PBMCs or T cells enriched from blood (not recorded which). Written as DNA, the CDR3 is TGTGCCAGCAGCGCGTTTGAGTTCCAAGAGACCCAGTACTTC. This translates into CASSAFEFQETQYF. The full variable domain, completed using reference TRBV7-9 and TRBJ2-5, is DTGVSQNPRHKITKRGQNVTFRCDPISEHNRLYWYRQTLGQGPEFLTYFQNEAQLEKSRLLSDRFSAERPKGSFSTLEIQRTEQGDSAMYLCASSAFEFQETQYFGPGTRLLVL.